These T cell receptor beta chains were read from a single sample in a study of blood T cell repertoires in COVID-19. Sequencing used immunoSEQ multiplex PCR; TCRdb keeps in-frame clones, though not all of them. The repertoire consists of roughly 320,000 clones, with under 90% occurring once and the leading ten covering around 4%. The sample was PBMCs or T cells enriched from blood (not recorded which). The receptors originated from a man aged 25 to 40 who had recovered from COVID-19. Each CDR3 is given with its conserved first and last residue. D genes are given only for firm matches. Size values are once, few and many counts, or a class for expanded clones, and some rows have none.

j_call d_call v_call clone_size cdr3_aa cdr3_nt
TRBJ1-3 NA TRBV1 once CTSSHISSGNTIYF TGCACCAGCAGCCATATCAGCTCTGGAAACACCATATATTTT
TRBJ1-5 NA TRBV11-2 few CASSKEAGRRQPQHF TGTGCCAGCAGCAAAGAGGCAGGGAGGCGTCAGCCCCAGCATTTT
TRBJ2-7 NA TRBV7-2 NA CASSLGFPSYF TGTGCCAGCAGCTTAGGTTTCCCGTCGTACTTC
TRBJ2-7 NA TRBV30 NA CAWSFSGIVTYEQYF TGTGCCTGGTCATTTTCAGGGATAGTCACCTACGAGCAGTACTTC
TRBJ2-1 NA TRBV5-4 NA CASSLDNEQFF TGTGCCAGCAGCCTTGACAATGAGCAGTTCTTC
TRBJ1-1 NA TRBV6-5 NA CASSDSIEWSTEAFF TGTGCCAGCAGTGACTCTATAGAATGGAGCACTGAAGCTTTCTTT
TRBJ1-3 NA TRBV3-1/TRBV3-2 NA CASSQVWGQGNTIYF TGTGCCAGCAGCCAAGTCTGGGGGCAAGGAAACACCATATATTTT
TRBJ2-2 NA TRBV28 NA CASRYTNTGELFF TGTGCCAGCAGGTACACGAACACCGGGGAGCTGTTTTTT
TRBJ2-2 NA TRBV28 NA CANRDSTGELFF TGTGCCAACCGTGACAGCACCGGGGAGCTGTTTTTT
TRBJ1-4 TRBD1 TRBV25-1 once CASSPGQGGREKLFF TGTGCCAGCAGTCCTGGACAGGGGGGACGGGAAAAACTGTTTTTT
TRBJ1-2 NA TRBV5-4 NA CASSFPLDGYTF TGTGCCAGCAGCTTCCCCCTTGATGGCTACACCTTC
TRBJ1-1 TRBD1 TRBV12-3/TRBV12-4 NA CASRGTVGMGAFF TGTGCCAGCAGGGGGACAGTCGGCATGGGAGCTTTCTTT
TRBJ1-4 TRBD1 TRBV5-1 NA CASRQGRGEKLFF TGCGCCAGCAGACAGGGGAGAGGGGAAAAACTGTTTTTT
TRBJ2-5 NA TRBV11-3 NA CASSLDSLRGETQYF TGTGCCAGCAGCTTAGACTCCCTCAGGGGTGAGACCCAGTACTTC
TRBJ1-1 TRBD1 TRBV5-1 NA CASTGDRNTEAFF TGCGCCAGCACTGGGGACAGGAACACTGAAGCTTTCTTT
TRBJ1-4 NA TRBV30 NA CAWSVLLGQANEKLFF TGTGCCTGGAGTGTTCTGTTGGGCCAGGCCAATGAAAAACTGTTTTTT
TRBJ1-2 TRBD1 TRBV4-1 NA CASTLQGQNNYGYTF TGCGCCAGCACCTTACAGGGGCAGAATAACTATGGCTACACCTTC
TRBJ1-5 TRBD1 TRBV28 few CASSLFEGGFQPQHF TGTGCCAGCAGTTTATTTGAAGGGGGCTTCCAGCCCCAGCATTTT